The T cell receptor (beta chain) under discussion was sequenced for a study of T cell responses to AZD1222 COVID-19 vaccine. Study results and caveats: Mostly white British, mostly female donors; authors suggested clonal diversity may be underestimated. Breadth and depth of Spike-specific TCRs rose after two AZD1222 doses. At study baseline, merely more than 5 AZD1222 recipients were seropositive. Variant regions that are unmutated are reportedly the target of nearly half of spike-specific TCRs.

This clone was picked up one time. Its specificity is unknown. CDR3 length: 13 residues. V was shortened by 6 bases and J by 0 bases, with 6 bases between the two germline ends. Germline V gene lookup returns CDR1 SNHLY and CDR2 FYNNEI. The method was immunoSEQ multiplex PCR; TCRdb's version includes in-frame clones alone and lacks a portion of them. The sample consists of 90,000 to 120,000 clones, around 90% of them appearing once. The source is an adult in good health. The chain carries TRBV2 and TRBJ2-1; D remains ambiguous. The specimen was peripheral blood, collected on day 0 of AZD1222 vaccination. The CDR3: CASRPSSYNEQFF. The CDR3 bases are TGTGCCAGCAGACCCAGCTCCTACAATGAGCAGTTCTTC.